This T cell receptor beta chain comes out of a study of shared clonotypes between healthy human individuals. Positive CCR7 selection of CD45RO-negative cells yielded the naive CD8 cells, and terminally differentiated effector memory CD45RA+ cells were excluded. V was cut by 4 bases and J by 0 bases, with 17 bases left in between. Per the germline V gene, CDR1 is SGHRS and CDR2 is YFSETQ. This CDR3 spans 16 amino acids. Sequenced by immunoSEQ multiplex PCR; TCRdb stores in-frame clones only, minus some. Of around 2.1 million clones listed, 93% are singletons. Sequenced sample: naive CD8+ T cells from PBMCs. This rearrangement joins TRBV5-1 to TRBJ2-7; TRBD2 is a possible D gene (6 bases). This sequence was found in a man younger than 30 in good health. Some clones in this sample may be carry-over from other donors' samples. The CDR3 DNA reads TGCGCCAGCAGCCCAGACCGGGAGAGTATCTCCTACGAGCAGTACTTC. Its translation is CASSPDRESISYEQYF.